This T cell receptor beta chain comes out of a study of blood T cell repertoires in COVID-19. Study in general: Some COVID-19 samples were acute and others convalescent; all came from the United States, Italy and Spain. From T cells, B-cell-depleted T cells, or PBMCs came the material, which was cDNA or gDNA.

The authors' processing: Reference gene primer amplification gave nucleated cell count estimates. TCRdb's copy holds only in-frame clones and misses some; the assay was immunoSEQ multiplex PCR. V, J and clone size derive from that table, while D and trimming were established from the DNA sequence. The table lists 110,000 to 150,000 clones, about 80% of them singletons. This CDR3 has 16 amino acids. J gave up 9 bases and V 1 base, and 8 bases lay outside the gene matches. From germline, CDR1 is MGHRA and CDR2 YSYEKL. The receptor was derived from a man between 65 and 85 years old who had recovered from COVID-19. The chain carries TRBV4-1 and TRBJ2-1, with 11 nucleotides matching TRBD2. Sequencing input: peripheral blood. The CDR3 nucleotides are TGCGCCAGCAGCCAAGGGGTTAGCGGGAGGGCCGGTGAGCAGTTCTTC. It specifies CASSQGVSGRAGEQFF.